Listed below are T cell receptor beta chains from one sample, sequenced in a study of shared clonotypes between healthy human individuals. Assay used: immunoSEQ multiplex PCR; TCRdb lists only in-frame clones, some missing. The sample contains roughly 600,000 clones, roughly 98% of which appear only once. Sequencing was carried out using naive CD8+ T cells sorted from blood. Every receptor here comes from a man aged 25 to 45 in good health. CDR3s include the opening cysteine and the closing phenylalanine or tryptophan. D genes are given only for firm matches. For some rows the clone size is stated as once, few or many, or as a class when expanded; others skip it.

D,V,J,size,CDR3,DNA
.,TRBV5-1,TRBJ2-1,.,CASRRDSYNEQFF,TGCGCCAGCCGGCGGGACTCCTACAATGAGCAGTTCTTC
.,TRBV5-6,TRBJ2-1,.,CASKQGVGEQFF,TGTGCCAGCAAGCAAGGGGTCGGTGAGCAGTTCTTC
.,TRBV27,TRBJ2-3,.,CASSLGGPDTQYF,TGTGCCAGCAGTTTAGGGGGCCCAGATACGCAGTATTTT
.,TRBV4-1,TRBJ2-7,.,CASSQDPTGAYEQYF,TGCGCCAGCAGCCAGGACCCGACGGGGGCTTACGAGCAGTACTTC
.,TRBV5-5,TRBJ2-4,once,CASSWTVHENIQYF,TGTGCCAGCAGCTGGACAGTACACGAAAACATTCAGTACTTC
.,TRBV5-5,TRBJ1-2,.,CASSLGQGNYGYTF,TGTGCCAGCAGCTTGGGTCAGGGTAACTATGGCTACACCTTC
.,TRBV6-1,TRBJ2-7,.,CASSESIGIYEQYF,TGTGCCAGCAGTGAATCGATAGGGATCTACGAGCAGTACTTC
.,TRBV28,TRBJ1-2,.,CASSLPGSGFVGGYTF,TGTGCCAGCAGTTTACCAGGGTCCGGTTTCGTGGGTGGCTACACCTTC
.,TRBV5-1,TRBJ2-7,.,CASSPQGGSYEQYF,TGCGCCAGCAGCCCACAGGGGGGGTCCTACGAGCAGTACTTC
.,TRBV7-9,TRBJ2-3,once,CASTPPLNPDTQYF,TGTGCCAGCACCCCTCCCTTGAACCCAGATACGCAGTATTTT
TRBD2,TRBV7-2,TRBJ2-1,.,CASSSLAGGVDEQFF,TGTGCCAGCAGCTCACTAGCGGGAGGAGTTGATGAGCAGTTCTTC
.,TRBV18,TRBJ1-3,.,CASSPSISGNTIYF,TGTGCCAGCTCACCTTCAATCTCTGGAAACACCATATATTTT
.,TRBV7-2,TRBJ2-2,.,CASSPYTGELFF,TGTGCCAGCAGCCCGTACACCGGGGAGCTGTTTTTT
.,TRBV9,TRBJ2-7,.,CASSVDTGTYEQYF,TGTGCCAGCAGCGTAGATACCGGTACCTACGAGCAGTACTTC
.,TRBV30,TRBJ2-2,.,CAAPRTLVNTGELFF,TGTGCCGCCCCACGGACTCTCGTGAACACCGGGGAGCTGTTTTTT
.,TRBV13,TRBJ1-5,.,CASSLGGDLNQPQHF,TGTGCCAGCAGCTTAGGAGGGGACCTCAATCAGCCCCAGCATTTT
.,TRBV28,TRBJ1-1,.,CASSLPAGINTEAFF,TGTGCCAGCAGTTTACCGGCAGGGATTAATACTGAAGCTTTCTTT
.,TRBV27,TRBJ2-1,.,CASSLNGISFGEQFF,TGTGCCAGCAGTTTGAACGGGATCAGTTTCGGTGAGCAGTTCTTC
.,TRBV5-6,TRBJ2-7,once,CASSKDYEQYF,TGTGCCAGCAGCAAAGACTACGAGCAGTACTTC
.,TRBV30,TRBJ1-2,.,CAWSPSGTWYGYTF,TGTGCCTGGAGCCCCTCCGGGACCTGGTATGGCTACACCTTC
TRBD1,TRBV7-8,TRBJ2-7,.,CASSYGQGSYEQYF,TGTGCCAGCAGTTACGGACAGGGATCCTACGAGCAGTACTTC
.,TRBV6-5,TRBJ2-5,.,CASSIRDGETQYF,TGTGCCAGCAGCATCCGGGACGGAGAGACCCAGTACTTC
.,TRBV2,TRBJ2-3,.,CASSEAFKLASTDTQYF,TGTGCCAGCAGTGAAGCGTTCAAACTGGCGAGCACAGATACGCAGTATTTT
.,TRBV29-1,TRBJ2-1,.,CSVDPGRYNEQFF,TGCAGCGTTGACCCAGGGCGCTACAATGAGCAGTTCTTC
.,TRBV27,TRBJ2-7,.,CASSGNYEQYF,TGTGCCAGCAGTGGCAACTACGAGCAGTACTTC
TRBD2,TRBV28,TRBJ2-1,.,CASSLSASGSSYNEQFF,TGTGCCAGCAGTTTATCGGCTAGCGGGAGCTCCTACAATGAGCAGTTCTTC
.,TRBV5-6,TRBJ2-3,.,CASSVPTDTQYF,TGTGCCAGCAGCGTACCTACAGATACGCAGTATTTT
TRBD1,TRBV6-5,TRBJ2-7,.,CASSSRQGFHEQYF,TGTGCCAGCAGTTCAAGACAGGGGTTCCACGAGCAGTACTTC
TRBD1,TRBV19,TRBJ2-7,.,CASTPGQGSYEQYF,TGTGCCAGCACCCCGGGACAGGGGTCCTACGAGCAGTACTTC
TRBD1,TRBV6-5,TRBJ2-1,.,CASSQGAPIYNEQFF,TGTGCCAGCAGCCAGGGGGCGCCTATCTACAATGAGCAGTTCTTC
.,TRBV4-2,TRBJ2-3,.,CASSQDEWADTQYF,TGTGCCAGCAGCCAAGACGAATGGGCAGATACGCAGTATTTT
.,TRBV28,TRBJ1-5,.,CASSYRRSNQPQHF,TGTGCCAGCAGTTATAGGAGAAGCAATCAGCCCCAGCATTTT
.,TRBV11-2,TRBJ2-7,once,CASGILGVGWIEQYF,TGTGCCAGCGGAATTCTCGGGGTGGGTTGGATTGAACAGTACTTC
TRBD1,TRBV25-1,TRBJ2-3,.,CASSSTSGQASTDTQYF,TGTGCCAGCAGTTCGACCTCGGGACAGGCTAGCACAGATACGCAGTATTTT
.,TRBV9,TRBJ2-1,.,CASSVGGGEQFF,TGTGCCAGCAGCGTAGGAGGCGGCGAGCAGTTCTTC
.,TRBV7-9,TRBJ2-3,.,CASSLDSQGDTQYF,TGTGCCAGCAGCTTAGACTCCCAGGGCGATACGCAGTATTTT
.,TRBV13,TRBJ2-7,.,CASSLHGTYEQYF,TGTGCCAGCAGCTTACACGGCACCTACGAGCAGTACTTC
.,TRBV7-9,TRBJ2-3,.,CASSLALDLTDTQYF,TGTGCCAGCAGCTTAGCGTTGGACCTCACAGATACGCAGTATTTT
TRBD1,TRBV4-1,TRBJ1-1,.,CASSQTEDRVIWTEAFF,TGCGCCAGCAGCCAAACGGAAGACAGGGTAATATGGACTGAAGCTTTCTTT
.,TRBV7-9,TRBJ2-3,.,CASSSGRDRTDTQYF,TGTGCCAGCAGCTCCGGCAGGGACCGGACAGATACGCAGTATTTT
TRBD2,TRBV7-9,TRBJ2-1,.,CASSSHASGNEQFF,TGTGCCAGCAGCTCGCACGCTAGCGGGAATGAGCAGTTCTTC
TRBD1,TRBV5-4,TRBJ2-2,once,CASSAGTDNTGELFF,TGTGCCAGCAGCGCCGGGACAGATAACACCGGGGAGCTGTTTTTT
TRBD1,TRBV25-1,TRBJ2-1,.,CASSDPGQSSYNEQFF,TGTGCCAGCAGTGACCCGGGACAGAGCTCCTACAATGAGCAGTTCTTC
.,TRBV7-2,TRBJ2-7,.,CASSLPPYYEQYF,TGTGCCAGCAGCTTACCCCCATACTACGAGCAGTACTTC
.,TRBV30,TRBJ1-1,.,CAWSVVSEAFF,TGTGCCTGGAGTGTAGTTAGTGAAGCTTTCTTT
.,TRBV19,TRBJ1-1,.,CASSIVGVTNTEAFF,TGTGCCAGTAGTATAGTCGGGGTTACGAACACTGAAGCTTTCTTT
.,TRBV5-1,TRBJ2-1,.,CASSLSGGSYNEQFF,TGCGCCAGCAGCTTGTCAGGTGGCTCCTACAATGAGCAGTTCTTC
.,TRBV7-9,TRBJ1-5,.,CASSLAEGSNQPQHF,TGTGCCAGCAGCTTAGCAGAGGGTAGCAATCAGCCCCAGCATTTT
TRBD1,TRBV5-4,TRBJ2-3,.,CASSVPGQLRLDTQYF,TGTGCCAGCAGCGTACCGGGACAGCTTCGCCTAGATACGCAGTATTTT
TRBD2,TRBV11-2,TRBJ2-2,.,CASSLGTSGVGELFF,TGTGCCAGCAGCCTCGGGACTAGCGGCGTCGGGGAGCTGTTTTTT
.,TRBV15,TRBJ2-7,.,CATSGPGLKIPYEQYF,TGTGCCACCAGCGGCCCGGGACTCAAGATACCCTACGAGCAGTACTTC
.,TRBV10-3,TRBJ2-5,.,CAISAPGDVPETQYF,TGTGCCATCAGTGCCCCAGGGGATGTCCCAGAGACCCAGTACTTC